These 10 T cell receptor beta chains came from one sample sequenced in a study of blood T cell repertoires in COVID-19. Generated by immunoSEQ multiplex PCR, the TCRdb table keeps only in-frame clones and is missing some. The sample carries 250,000 to 400,000 clones, approximately 88% recorded once. Source material: peripheral blood. Every receptor here comes from a woman aged 30 to 39 with COVID-19, enrolled during active disease.

V usage is TRBV11-3 and J usage is TRBJ2-1; maybe TRBD1 (5 bases). Germline loops: CDR1 SGHNT, CDR2 YENEEA. Trimming removed 0 bases at V and 7 bases at J, with 13 bases between. CDR3 length: 15 residues. This CDR3 reads CASSLEWGRVNEQFF. The CDR3, as DNA: TGTGCCAGCAGCTTAGAATGGGGCAGGGTGAATGAGCAGTTCTTC.

The chain has TRBV29-1 and TRBJ2-1; D call uncertain. CDR3 length: 15 amino acids. CDR1 SQVTM and CDR2 ANQGSEA come from the germline V gene. V lost 4 bases and J lost 6, with 19 bases in between. CDR3 in amino acids: CSVVPWQALFNEQFF. CDR3 nucleotide sequence: TGCAGCGTTGTACCGTGGCAGGCGCTTTTCAATGAGCAGTTCTTC.

This clone showed up just once. The chain carries TRBV5-1 and TRBJ2-5, with unresolved D. Germline V CDR1 and CDR2: SGHRS, YFSETQ. Trimming pared 0 bases from V and 4 bases from J, leaving 7 bases between. The CDR3 consists of 13 residues. DNA of the CDR3: TGCGCCAGCAGCTTGGGCGGAGTAGAGACCCAGTACTTC. Its translation is CASSLGGVETQYF.

The chain combines TRBV19 with TRBJ1-6; 7 bases match TRBD1. The germline V gene has CDR1 LNHDA and CDR2 SQIVND (reference sequence). J lost 13 bases, V lost 6 bases, and 9 bases had no gene match. This CDR3 spans 13 amino acids. The CDR3 loop reads CASSATGAGPLHF. CDR3 DNA sequence: TGTGCCAGTAGCGCTACAGGGGCAGGGCCCCTCCACTTT. The full variable domain, in which reference TRBV19 and TRBJ1-6 provide the parts outside the CDR3, is DGGITQSPKYLFRKEGQNVTLSCEQNLNHDAMYWYRQDPGQGLRLIYYSQIVNDFQKGDIAEGYSVSREKKESFPLTVTSAQKNPTAFYLCASSATGAGPLHFGNGTRLTVT.

The chain joins TRBV3-1 (or the pseudogene TRBV3-2) to TRBJ1-2, with TRBD1 identical over 8 bases. CDR1 and CDR2 (germline): LGHDT, YNNKEL (reference sequence). The ends lost 6 bases at V and 3 bases at J; junction bases unmatched: 6. The length of the CDR3 is 14 residues. CDR3 loop: CASRDRANHYGYTF. The CDR3 DNA is TGTGCCAGCAGGGACAGGGCGAATCACTATGGCTACACCTTC.

The chain links TRBV24-1 to TRBJ1-2; TRBD1 aligns across 7 bases. J gave up 6 bases and V 11 bases, and 20 bases lay outside the gene matches. The germline gives CDR1 KGHDR, CDR2 SFDVKD. This CDR3 has 16 residues. This CDR3 reads CASAPNSGQKGNGYTF. CDR3 nucleotide sequence: TGTGCCAGCGCGCCAAACTCGGGACAGAAGGGTAATGGCTACACCTTC.

The V and J genes are TRBV7-9 and TRBJ1-2; tentatively, D is TRBD1 (6 bases). The CDR3 is 12 amino acids. The ends were cut back, 3 bases at V and 7 bases at J, with 9 bases in the middle. CDR1 and CDR2 (germline): SEHNR, FQNEAQ (reference sequence). In DNA, the CDR3 is TGTGCCAGCAGCTTCCTAGGGGGTGGCTACACCTTC. This sequence encodes CASSFLGGGYTF. The whole variable domain, filled in from reference TRBV7-9 and TRBJ1-2, reads DTGVSQNPRHKITKRGQNVTFRCDPISEHNRLYWYRQTLGQGPEFLTYFQNEAQLEKSRLLSDRFSAERPKGSFSTLEIQRTEQGDSAMYLCASSFLGGGYTFGSGTRLTVV.

The chain couples TRBV5-6 to TRBJ1-2, with 10 nucleotides matching TRBD1. This CDR3 comprises 17 residues. Germline V gene lookup returns CDR1 SGHDT and CDR2 YYEEEE. The J segment lost 3 bases and the V segment lost 2 bases, leaving 10 bases of the junction unmatched. The CDR3, as DNA: TGTGCCAGCAGCTTTCCGAGACAGGGGGCAATGGACTATGGCTACACCTTC. Protein: CASSFPRQGAMDYGYTF.

The chain carries TRBV2 and TRBJ2-7, with 8 bases lining up with TRBD1. This CDR3 region has 13 residues. J lost 1 base, V lost 11 bases, and 7 bases had no gene match. From germline, CDR1 is SNHLY and CDR2 FYNNEI. The CDR3 loop reads CAYRDRTSYEQYV. CDR3 DNA: TGTGCCTACCGGGACAGGACGTCCTACGAGCAGTACGTC.

V usage is TRBV4-1 and J usage is TRBJ2-1; tentative D call: TRBD1 (6 bases). This CDR3 region has 16 residues. V lost 4 bases, J lost 2 bases, and 15 bases lay in between. Germline values: CDR1 MGHRA, CDR2 YSYEKL. The CDR3 nucleotides read TGCGCCAGCAGCCCGACGCAGGGGCCGACCTACAATGAGCAGTTCTTC. This gives the protein CASSPTQGPTYNEQFF.